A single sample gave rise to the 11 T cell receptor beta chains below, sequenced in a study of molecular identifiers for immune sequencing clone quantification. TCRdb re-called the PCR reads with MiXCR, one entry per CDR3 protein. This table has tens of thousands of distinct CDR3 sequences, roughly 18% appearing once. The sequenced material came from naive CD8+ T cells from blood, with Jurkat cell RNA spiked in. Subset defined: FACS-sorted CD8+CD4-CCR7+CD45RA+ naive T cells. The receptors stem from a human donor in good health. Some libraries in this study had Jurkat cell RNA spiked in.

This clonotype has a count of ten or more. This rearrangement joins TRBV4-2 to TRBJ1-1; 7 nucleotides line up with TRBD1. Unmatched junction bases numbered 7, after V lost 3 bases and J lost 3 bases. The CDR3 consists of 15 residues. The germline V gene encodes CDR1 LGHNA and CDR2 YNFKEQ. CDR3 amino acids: CASSQPRDSYTEAFF. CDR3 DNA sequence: TGTGCCAGCAGCCAGCCCCGGGACAGCTACACTGAAGCTTTCTTT.

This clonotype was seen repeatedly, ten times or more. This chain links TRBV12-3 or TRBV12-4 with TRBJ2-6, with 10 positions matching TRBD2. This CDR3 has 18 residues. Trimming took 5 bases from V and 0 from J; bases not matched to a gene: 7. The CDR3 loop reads CASSPRTSGSSGANVLTF. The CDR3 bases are TGTGCCAGCAGTCCGAGGACTAGCGGAAGCTCTGGGGCCAACGTCCTGACTTTC.

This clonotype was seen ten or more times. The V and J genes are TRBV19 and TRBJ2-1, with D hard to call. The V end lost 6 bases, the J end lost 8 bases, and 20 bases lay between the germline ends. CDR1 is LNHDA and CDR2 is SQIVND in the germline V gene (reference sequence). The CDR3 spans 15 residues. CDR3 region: CASRLGHWLRDEQFF. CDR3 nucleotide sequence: TGTGCCAGTAGATTAGGGCATTGGTTACGGGATGAGCAGTTCTTC.

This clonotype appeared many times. DNA of the CDR3: TGTGCCAGCAGCCACCCAAACACTGAGTACCAAGAGACCCAGTACTTC. Its protein product is CASSHPNTEYQETQYF. V is TRBV5-5 and J is TRBJ2-5, with no clear D. Germline assignment: CDR1 SGHKS and CDR2 YYEKEE (reference sequence). Trimming removed 4 bases at V and 0 bases at J, with 16 bases between. This CDR3 contains 16 residues. The full variable domain, rest sourced from reference TRBV5-5 and TRBJ2-5, is DAGVTQSPTHLIKTRGQQVTLRCSPISGHKSVSWYQQVLGQGPQFIFQYYEKEERGRGNFPDRFSARQFPNYSSELNVNALLLGDSALYLCASSHPNTEYQETQYFGPGTRLLVL.

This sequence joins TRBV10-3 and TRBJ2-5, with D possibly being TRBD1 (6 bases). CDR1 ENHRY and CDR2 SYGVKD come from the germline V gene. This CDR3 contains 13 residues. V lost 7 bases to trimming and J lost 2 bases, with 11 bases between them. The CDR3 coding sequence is TGTGCCATCACAGCCCAGGGGCAAGAGACCCAGTACTTC. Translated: CAITAQGQETQYF.

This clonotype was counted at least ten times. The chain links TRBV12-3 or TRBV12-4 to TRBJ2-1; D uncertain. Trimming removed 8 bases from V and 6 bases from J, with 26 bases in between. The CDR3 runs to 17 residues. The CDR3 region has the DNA TGTGCCAGCTTTGGTGCAGGTCCAAAGATCTTCGGCAATGAGCAGTTCTTC. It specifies CASFGAGPKIFGNEQFF.

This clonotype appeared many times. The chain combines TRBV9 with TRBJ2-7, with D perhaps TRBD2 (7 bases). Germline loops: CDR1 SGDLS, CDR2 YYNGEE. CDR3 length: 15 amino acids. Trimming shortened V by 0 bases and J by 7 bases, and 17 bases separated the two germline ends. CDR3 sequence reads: CASSVEGGGPVEQYF. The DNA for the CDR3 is TGTGCCAGCAGCGTAGAAGGGGGAGGGCCGGTGGAGCAGTACTTC.

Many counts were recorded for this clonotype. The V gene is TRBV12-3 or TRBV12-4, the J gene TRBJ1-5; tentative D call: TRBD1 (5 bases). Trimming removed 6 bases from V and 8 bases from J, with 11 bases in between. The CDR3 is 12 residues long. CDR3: CASSPTREPQHF. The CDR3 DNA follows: TGTGCCAGCAGCCCCACCAGGGAGCCCCAGCATTTT.

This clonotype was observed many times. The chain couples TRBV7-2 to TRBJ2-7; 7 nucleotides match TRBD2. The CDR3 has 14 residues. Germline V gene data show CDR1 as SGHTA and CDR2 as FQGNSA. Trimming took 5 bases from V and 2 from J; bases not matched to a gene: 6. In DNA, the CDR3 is TGTGCCAGCAGCGGGGGACTACGAGCCTACGAGCAGTACTTC. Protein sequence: CASSGGLRAYEQYF.

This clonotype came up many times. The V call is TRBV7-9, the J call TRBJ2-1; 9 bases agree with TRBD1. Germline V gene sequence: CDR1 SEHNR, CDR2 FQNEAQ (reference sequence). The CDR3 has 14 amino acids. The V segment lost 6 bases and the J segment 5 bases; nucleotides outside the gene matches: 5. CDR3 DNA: TGTGCCAGCAGTAAGGACAGGGGAGACAATGAGCAGTTCTTC. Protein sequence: CASSKDRGDNEQFF.

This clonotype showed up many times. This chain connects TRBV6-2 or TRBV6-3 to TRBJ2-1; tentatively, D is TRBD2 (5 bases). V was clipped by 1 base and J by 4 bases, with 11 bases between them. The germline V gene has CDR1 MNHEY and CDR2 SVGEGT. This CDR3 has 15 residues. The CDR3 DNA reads TGTGCCAGCAGTTACTTGGTAGCGCCTTACAATGAGCAGTTCTTC. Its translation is CASSYLVAPYNEQFF.